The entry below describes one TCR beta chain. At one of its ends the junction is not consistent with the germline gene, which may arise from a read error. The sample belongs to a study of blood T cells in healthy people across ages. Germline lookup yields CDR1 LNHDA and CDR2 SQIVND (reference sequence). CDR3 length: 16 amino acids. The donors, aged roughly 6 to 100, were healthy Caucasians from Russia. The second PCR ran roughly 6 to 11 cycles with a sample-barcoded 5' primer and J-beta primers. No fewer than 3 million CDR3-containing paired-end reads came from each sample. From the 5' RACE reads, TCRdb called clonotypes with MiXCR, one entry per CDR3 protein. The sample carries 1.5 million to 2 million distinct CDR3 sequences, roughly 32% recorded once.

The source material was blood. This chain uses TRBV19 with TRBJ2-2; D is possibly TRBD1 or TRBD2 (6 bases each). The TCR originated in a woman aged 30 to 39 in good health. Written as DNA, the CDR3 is TGTGCCAGTAGTATAGGAGGGGGGACGAACACCGGGGAGCGGTTTTTT. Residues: CASSIGGGTNTGERFF. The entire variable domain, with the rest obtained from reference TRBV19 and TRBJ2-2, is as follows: DGGITQSPKYLFRKEGQNVTLSCEQNLNHDAMYWYRQDPGQGLRLIYYSQIVNDFQKGDIAEGYSVSREKKESFPLTVTSAQKNPTAFYLCASSIGGGTNTGERFFGEGSRLTVL.